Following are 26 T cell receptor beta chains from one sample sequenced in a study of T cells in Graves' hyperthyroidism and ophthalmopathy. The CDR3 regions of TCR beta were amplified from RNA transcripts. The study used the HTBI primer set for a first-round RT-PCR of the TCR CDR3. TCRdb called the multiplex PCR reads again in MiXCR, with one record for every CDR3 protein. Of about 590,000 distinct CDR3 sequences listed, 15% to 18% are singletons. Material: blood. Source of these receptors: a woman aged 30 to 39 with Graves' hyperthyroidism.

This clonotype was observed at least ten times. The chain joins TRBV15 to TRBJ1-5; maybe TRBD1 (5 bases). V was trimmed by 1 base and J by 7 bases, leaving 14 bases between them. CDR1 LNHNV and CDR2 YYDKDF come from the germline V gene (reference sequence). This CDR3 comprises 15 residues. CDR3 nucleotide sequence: TGTGCCACCAGCAGAGGCCGGGGGATGAGGCAGCCCCAGCATTTT. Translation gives CATSRGRGMRQPQHF.

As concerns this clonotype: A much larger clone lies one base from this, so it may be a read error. In DNA, the CDR3 is TGTGCCAGCACCCCACGGGACCTGAACACCGAGGAGCTGTTTTTT. Amino acids: CASTPRDLNTEELFF. The chain carries TRBV9 and TRBJ2-2; D could derive from TRBD1 or TRBD2 (5 bases each). The CDR3 loop spans 15 amino acids. Germline V lookup: CDR1 SGDLS, CDR2 YYNGEE.

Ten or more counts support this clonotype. The CDR3: CASSQATSGMGEQFF. The CDR3 coding sequence is TGTGCCAGCAGCCAAGCAACTAGCGGGATGGGTGAGCAGTTCTTC. The chain uses TRBV3-1 and TRBJ2-1; 10 positions agree with TRBD2. The CDR3 extends over 15 amino acids. Per the germline V gene, CDR1 is LGHDT and CDR2 is YNNKEL (reference sequence). The V gene end was trimmed by 1 base and the J gene end by 9 bases; junction bases not matched to a gene: 6.

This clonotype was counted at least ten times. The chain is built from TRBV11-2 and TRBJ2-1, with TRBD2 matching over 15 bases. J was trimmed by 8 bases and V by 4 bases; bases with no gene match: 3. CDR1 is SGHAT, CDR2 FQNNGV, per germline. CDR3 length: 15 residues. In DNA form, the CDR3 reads TGTGCCAGCAGCTCGGGGACTAGCGGGAGGCATGAGCAGTTCTTC. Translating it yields CASSSGTSGRHEQFF.

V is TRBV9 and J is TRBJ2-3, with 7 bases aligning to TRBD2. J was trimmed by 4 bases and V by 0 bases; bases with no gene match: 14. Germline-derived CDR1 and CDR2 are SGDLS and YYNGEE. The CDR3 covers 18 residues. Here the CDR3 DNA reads TGTGCCAGCAGCGTAGTGTTGGAGGGCGGGAGTAGGTCAGATACGCAGTATTTT. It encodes CASSVVLEGGSRSDTQYF.

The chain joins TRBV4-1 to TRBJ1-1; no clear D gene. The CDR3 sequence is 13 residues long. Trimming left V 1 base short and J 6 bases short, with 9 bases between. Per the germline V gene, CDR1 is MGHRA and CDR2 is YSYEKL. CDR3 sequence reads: CASSQARISEAFF. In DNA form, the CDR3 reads TGCGCCAGCAGCCAAGCCCGGATCTCTGAAGCTTTCTTT.

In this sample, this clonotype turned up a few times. The CDR3 DNA follows: TGTGCCAGCAGCTTAGCAATACAGGGGGCTAGCTATGGCTACACCTTC. This codes for CASSLAIQGASYGYTF. The V gene is TRBV7-2, the J gene TRBJ1-2, with 9 bases that match TRBD1. CDR1 and CDR2 from the germline V gene are SGHTA and FQGNSA. V gave up 0 bases and J gave up 4 bases; unmatched junction bases: 6. The CDR3 contains 16 residues.

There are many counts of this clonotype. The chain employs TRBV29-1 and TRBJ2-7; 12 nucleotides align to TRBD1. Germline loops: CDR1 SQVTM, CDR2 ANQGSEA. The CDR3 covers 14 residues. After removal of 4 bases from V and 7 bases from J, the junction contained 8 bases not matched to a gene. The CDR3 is CSVALGQGAGEQYF. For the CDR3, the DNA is TGCAGCGTTGCGCTGGGACAGGGGGCGGGAGAGCAGTACTTC.

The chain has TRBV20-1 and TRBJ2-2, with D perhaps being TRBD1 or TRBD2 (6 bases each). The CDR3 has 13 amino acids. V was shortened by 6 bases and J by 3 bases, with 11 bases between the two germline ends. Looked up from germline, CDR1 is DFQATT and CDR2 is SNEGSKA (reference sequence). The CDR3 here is CSALRGDTGELFF. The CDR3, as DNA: TGCAGTGCATTAAGGGGGGACACCGGGGAGCTGTTTTTT.

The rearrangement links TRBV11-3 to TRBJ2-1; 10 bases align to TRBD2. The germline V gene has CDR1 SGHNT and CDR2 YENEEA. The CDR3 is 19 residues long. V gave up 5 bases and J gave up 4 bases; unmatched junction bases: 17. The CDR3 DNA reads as TGTGCCAGCAGCCCTAGGCTAGCGGGAGAGGTTCATCCGTACAATGAGCAGTTCTTC. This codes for CASSPRLAGEVHPYNEQFF.

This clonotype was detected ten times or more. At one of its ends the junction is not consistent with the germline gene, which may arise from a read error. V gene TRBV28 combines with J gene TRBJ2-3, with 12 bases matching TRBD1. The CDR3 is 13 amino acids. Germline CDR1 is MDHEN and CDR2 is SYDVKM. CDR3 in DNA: TGTGCCACCGACGGGACAGGGGGCGATAAGCAGTATTTT. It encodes CATDGTGGDKQYF.

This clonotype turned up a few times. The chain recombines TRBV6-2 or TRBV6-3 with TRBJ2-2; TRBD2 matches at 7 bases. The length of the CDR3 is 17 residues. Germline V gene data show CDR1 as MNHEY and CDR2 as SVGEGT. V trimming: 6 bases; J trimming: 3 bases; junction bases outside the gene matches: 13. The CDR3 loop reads CASSTGLAEEDTGELFF. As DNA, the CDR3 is TGTGCCAGCAGCACGGGGCTAGCGGAGGAAGACACCGGGGAGCTGTTTTTT.

CDR3 in amino acids: CASSLFYSSDTEAFF. CDR3 sequence (DNA): TGTGCCAGCAGCTTATTTTACAGCAGTGACACTGAAGCTTTCTTT. The gene calls are TRBV7-9 and TRBJ1-1; D unclear. CDR1 and CDR2 (germline): SEHNR, FQNEAQ (reference sequence). CDR3 size: 15 residues. Between the trimmed V and J ends, which lost 2 bases and 3 bases, there was a span of 13 bases.

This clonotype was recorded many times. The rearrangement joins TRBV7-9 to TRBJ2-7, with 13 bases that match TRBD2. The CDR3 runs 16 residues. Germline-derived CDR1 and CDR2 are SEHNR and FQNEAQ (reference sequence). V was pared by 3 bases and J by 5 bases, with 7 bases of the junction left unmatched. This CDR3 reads CASSLHGTSGEDEQYF. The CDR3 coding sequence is TGTGCCAGCAGCTTGCATGGGACTAGCGGGGAGGACGAGCAGTACTTC.

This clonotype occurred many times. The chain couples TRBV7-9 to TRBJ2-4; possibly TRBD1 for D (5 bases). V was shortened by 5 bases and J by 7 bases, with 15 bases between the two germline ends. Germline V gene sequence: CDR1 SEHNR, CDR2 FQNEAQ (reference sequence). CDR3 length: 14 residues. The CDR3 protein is CASSPGSRQNIQYF. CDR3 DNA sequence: TGTGCCAGCAGCCCCGGTAGCCGACAGAACATTCAGTACTTC.

CDR3 coding DNA: TGCAGCGTACTAGCGGCTGATGTCGAGCAGTACTTC. Protein sequence: CSVLAADVEQYF. This chain links TRBV29-1 with TRBJ2-7; 8 positions agree with TRBD2. This CDR3 region has 12 residues. Germline lookup yields CDR1 SQVTM and CDR2 ANQGSEA. The ends lost 6 bases at V and 6 bases at J; junction bases unmatched: 7.

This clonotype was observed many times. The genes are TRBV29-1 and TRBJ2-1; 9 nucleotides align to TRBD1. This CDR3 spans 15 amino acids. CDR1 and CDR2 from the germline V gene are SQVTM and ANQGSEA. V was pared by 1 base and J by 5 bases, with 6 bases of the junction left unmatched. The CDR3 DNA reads TGCAGCGTTGAAGGGGGACAGGGATACGACAATGAGCAGTTCTTC. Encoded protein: CSVEGGQGYDNEQFF.

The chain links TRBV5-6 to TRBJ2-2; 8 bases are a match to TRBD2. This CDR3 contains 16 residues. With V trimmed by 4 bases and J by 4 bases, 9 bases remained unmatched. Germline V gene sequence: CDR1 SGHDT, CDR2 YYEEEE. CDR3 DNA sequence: TGTGCCAGCAGCCACGGAGTAGCGGGGAGCACCGGGGAGCTGTTTTTT. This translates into CASSHGVAGSTGELFF. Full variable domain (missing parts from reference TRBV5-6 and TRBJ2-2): DAGVTQSPTHLIKTRGQQVTLRCSPKSGHDTVSWYQQALGQGPQFIFQYYEEEERQRGNFPDRFSGHQFPNYSSELNVNALLLGDSALYLCASSHGVAGSTGELFFGEGSRLTVL.

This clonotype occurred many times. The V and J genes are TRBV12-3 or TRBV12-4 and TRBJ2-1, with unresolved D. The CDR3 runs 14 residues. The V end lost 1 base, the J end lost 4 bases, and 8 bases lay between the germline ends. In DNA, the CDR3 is TGTGCCAGCAGTTTAGGTAGCCTATACAATGAGCAGTTCTTC. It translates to CASSLGSLYNEQFF.

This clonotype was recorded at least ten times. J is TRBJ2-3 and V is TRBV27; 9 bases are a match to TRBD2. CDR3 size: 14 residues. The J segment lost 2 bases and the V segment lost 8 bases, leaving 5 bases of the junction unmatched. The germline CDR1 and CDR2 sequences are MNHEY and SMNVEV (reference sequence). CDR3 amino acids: CASETSGNTDTQYF. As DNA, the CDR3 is TGTGCCAGCGAGACTAGCGGAAACACAGATACGCAGTATTTT.

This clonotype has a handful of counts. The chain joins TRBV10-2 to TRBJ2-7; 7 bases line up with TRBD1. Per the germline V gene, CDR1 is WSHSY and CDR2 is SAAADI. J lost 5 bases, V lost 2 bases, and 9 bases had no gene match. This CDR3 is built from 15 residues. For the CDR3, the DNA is TGCGCCAGCAGTGAGAGAGGCAGGGGGATCAACGAGCAGTACTTC. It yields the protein CASSERGRGINEQYF.

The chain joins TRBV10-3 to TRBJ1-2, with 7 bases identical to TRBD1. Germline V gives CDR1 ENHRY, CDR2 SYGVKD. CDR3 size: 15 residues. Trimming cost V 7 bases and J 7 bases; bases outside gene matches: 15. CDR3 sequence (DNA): TGTGCCATCACCCAAGGCAGGGGGGATGAACGTGGCTACACCTTC. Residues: CAITQGRGDERGYTF.

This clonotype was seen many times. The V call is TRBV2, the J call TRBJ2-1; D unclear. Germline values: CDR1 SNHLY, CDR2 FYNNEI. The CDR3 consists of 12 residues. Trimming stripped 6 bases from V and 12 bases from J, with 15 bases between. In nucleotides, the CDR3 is TGTGCCAGCAGCGCCGATGATAAGCTGCAGTTCTTC. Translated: CASSADDKLQFF.

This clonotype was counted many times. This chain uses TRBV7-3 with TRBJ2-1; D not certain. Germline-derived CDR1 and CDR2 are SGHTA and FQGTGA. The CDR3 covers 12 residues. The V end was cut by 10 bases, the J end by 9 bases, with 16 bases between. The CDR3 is CANSNGVREQFF. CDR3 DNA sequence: TGTGCCAACTCTAATGGGGTACGTGAGCAGTTCTTC.

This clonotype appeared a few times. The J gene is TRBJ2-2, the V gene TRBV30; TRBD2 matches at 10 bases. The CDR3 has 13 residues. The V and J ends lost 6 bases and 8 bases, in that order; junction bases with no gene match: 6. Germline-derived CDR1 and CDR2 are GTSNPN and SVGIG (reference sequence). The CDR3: CACLQREGGELFF. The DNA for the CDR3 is TGTGCCTGTCTACAGCGGGAGGGGGGGGAGCTGTTTTTT.

This CDR3 is CASSYDPTVDTEAFF. In DNA form, the CDR3 reads TGTGCCAGCAGTTACGATCCTACAGTGGATACTGAAGCTTTCTTT. J is TRBJ1-1 and V is TRBV6-9; D ambiguous. Trimming shortened V by 3 bases and J by 5 bases, and 16 bases separated the two germline ends. The CDR3 loop spans 15 amino acids. Germline CDR1 reads MNHGY; CDR2 reads SVAAGI.